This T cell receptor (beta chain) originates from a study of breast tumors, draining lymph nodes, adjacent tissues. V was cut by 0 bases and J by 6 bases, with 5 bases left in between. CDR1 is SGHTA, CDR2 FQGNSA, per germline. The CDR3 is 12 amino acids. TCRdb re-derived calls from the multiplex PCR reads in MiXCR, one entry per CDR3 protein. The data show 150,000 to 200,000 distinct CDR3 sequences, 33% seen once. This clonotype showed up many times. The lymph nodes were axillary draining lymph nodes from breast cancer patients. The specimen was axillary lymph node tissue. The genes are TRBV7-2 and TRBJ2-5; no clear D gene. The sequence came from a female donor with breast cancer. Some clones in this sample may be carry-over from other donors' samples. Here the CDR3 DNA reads TGTGCCAGCAGCTTAGCAGGGAAGACCCAGTACTTC. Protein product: CASSLAGKTQYF.